The rows below give T cell receptor beta chains drawn from one sample of a study of control samples from healthy donors and cancer patients. The table came from immunoSEQ multiplex PCR; TCRdb's copy has only in-frame clones and leaves some out. The sample yields 90,000 to 100,000 clones, more than 75% seen once. Sample: blood. Source of these receptors: a man in his sixties in good health. The CDR3 runs from the conserved cysteine through the conserved F or W. The D gene is left open where the match is weak. The listing skips clone size in some rows; elsewhere it reads once, few, many or a size class.

NA	TRBV30	TRBJ2-3	NA	TGTGCCTGGGACGAAGGGAACCGGCCAGATACGCAGTATTTT	CAWDEGNRPDTQYF
NA	TRBV5-1	TRBJ2-7	NA	TGCGCCAGCAGCTTAACAGCGAACTACGAGCAGTACTTC	CASSLTANYEQYF
NA	TRBV2	TRBJ2-3	NA	TGTGCCAGCAGTGGAGTCAGGGTAGTGCCAGATACGCAGTATTTT	CASSGVRVVPDTQYF
TRBD2	TRBV4-1	TRBJ2-2	NA	TGCGCCAGCAGCCAACAAAGTTTAAAGACTAGCGGGAGGACGAACACCGGGGAGCTGTTTTTT	CASSQQSLKTSGRTNTGELFF
NA	TRBV5-1	TRBJ2-2	NA	TGCGCCAGCAGCTTGAAGGGGGGCGCCGGGGAGCTGTTTTTT	CASSLKGGAGELFF
NA	TRBV30	TRBJ1-2	few	TGTGCCTGGAGTCGGCCGCCGAGGAACTATGGCTACACCTTC	CAWSRPPRNYGYTF
NA	TRBV11-2	TRBJ1-1	NA	TGTGCCAGCAGCTCTTCACGAGGGAACACTGAAGCTTTCTTT	CASSSSRGNTEAFF
TRBD2	TRBV4-1	TRBJ2-3	once	TGCGCCAGCAGCCCGGACGGCGGGGGTACGCAGTATTTT	CASSPDGGGTQYF
NA	TRBV11-2	TRBJ1-1	NA	TGTGCCAGCAGCTTAGCAGGACAGCCGAACACTGAAGCTTTCTTT	CASSLAGQPNTEAFF
TRBD1	TRBV7-9	TRBJ2-7	once	TGTGCCAGCAGCGTATACCGGGACAGGAGCTCCTACGAGCAGTACTTC	CASSVYRDRSSYEQYF